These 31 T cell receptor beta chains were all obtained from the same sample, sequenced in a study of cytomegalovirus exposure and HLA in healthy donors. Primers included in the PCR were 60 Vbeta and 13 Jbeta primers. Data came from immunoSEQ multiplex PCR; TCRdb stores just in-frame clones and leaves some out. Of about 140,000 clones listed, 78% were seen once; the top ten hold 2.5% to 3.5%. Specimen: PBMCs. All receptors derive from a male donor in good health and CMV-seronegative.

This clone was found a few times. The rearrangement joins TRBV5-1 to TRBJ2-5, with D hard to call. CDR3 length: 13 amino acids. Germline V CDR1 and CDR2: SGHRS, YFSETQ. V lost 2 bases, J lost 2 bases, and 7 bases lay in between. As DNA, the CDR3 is TGCGCCAGCAGCTTTGGCAGGCAAGAGACCCAGTACTTC. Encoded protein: CASSFGRQETQYF.

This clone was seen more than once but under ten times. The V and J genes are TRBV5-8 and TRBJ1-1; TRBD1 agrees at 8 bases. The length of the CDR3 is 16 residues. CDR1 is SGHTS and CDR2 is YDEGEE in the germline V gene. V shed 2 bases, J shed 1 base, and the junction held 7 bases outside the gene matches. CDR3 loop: CASSFLSGTGNTEAFF. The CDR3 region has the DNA TGTGCCAGCAGCTTCCTGTCCGGGACAGGGAACACTGAAGCTTTCTTT.

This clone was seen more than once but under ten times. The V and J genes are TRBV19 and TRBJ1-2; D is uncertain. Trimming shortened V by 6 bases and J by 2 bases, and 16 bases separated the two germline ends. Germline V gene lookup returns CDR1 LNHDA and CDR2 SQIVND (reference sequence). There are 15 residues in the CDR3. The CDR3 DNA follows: TGTGCCAGTAGGAGTACTATTGGCCCAAACTATGGCTACACCTTC. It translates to CASRSTIGPNYGYTF. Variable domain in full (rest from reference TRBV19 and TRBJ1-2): DGGITQSPKYLFRKEGQNVTLSCEQNLNHDAMYWYRQDPGQGLRLIYYSQIVNDFQKGDIAEGYSVSREKKESFPLTVTSAQKNPTAFYLCASRSTIGPNYGYTFGSGTRLTVV.

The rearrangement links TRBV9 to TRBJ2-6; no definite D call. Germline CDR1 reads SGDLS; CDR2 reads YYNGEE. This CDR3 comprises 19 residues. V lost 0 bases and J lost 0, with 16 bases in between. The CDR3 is CASSVERTAAISGANVLTF. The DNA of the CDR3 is TGTGCCAGCAGCGTAGAGCGAACGGCAGCTATCTCTGGGGCCAACGTCCTGACTTTC.

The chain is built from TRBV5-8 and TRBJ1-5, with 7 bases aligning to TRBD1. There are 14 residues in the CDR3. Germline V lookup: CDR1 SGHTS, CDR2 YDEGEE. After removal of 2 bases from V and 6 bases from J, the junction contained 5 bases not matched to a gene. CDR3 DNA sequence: TGTGCCAGCAGCTTTGACAGGGCGGGTCAGCCCCAGCATTTT. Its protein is CASSFDRAGQPQHF.

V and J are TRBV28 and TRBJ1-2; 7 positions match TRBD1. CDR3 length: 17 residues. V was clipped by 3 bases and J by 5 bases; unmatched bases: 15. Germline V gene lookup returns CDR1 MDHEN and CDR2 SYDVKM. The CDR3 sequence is CASSFEPRYRGLYGYTF. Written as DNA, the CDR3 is TGTGCCAGCAGTTTTGAGCCTCGGTACAGGGGCTTATATGGCTACACCTTC.

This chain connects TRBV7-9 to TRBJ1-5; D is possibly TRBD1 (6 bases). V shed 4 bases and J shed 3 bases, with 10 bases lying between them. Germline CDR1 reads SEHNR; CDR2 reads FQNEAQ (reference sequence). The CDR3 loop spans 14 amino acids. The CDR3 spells CASSYGQTNQPQHF. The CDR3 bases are TGTGCCAGCAGCTATGGACAGACCAATCAGCCCCAGCATTTT. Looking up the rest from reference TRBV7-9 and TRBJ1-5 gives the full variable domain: DTGVSQNPRHKITKRGQNVTFRCDPISEHNRLYWYRQTLGQGPEFLTYFQNEAQLEKSRLLSDRFSAERPKGSFSTLEIQRTEQGDSAMYLCASSYGQTNQPQHFGDGTRLSIL.

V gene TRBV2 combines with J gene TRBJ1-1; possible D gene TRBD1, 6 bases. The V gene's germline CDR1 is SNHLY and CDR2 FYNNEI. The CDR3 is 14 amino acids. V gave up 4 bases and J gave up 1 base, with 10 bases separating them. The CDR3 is CASSAETGNTEAFF. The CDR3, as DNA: TGTGCCAGCAGTGCAGAGACAGGGAACACTGAAGCTTTCTTT.

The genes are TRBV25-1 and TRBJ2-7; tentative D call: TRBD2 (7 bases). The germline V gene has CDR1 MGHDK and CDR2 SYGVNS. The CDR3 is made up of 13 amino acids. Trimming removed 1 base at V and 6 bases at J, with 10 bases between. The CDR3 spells CASSEWGGGEQYF. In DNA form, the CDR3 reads TGTGCCAGCAGTGAATGGGGAGGGGGCGAGCAGTACTTC.

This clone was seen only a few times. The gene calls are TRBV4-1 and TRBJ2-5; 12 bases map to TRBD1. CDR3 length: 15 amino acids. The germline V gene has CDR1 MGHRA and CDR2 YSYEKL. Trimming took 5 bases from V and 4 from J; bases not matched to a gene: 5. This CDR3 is CASSAGTGGGETQYF. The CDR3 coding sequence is TGCGCCAGCAGCGCCGGGACAGGGGGCGGAGAGACCCAGTACTTC.

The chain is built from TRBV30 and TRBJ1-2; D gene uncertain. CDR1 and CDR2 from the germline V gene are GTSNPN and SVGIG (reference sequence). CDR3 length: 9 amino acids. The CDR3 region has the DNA TGTTCTCTGGGAGTAGGCTACACCTTC. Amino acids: CSLGVGYTF.

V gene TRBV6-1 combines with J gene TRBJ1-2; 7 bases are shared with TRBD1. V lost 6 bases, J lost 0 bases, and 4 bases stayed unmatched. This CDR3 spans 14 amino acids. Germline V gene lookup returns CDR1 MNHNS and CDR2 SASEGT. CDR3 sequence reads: CASRTGTANYGYTF. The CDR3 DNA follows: TGTGCCAGCAGGACAGGGACGGCTAACTATGGCTACACCTTC.

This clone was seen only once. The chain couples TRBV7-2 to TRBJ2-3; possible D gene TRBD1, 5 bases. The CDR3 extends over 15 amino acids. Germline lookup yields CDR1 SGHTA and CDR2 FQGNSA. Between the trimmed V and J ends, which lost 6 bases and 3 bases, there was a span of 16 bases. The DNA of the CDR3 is TGTGCCAGCAGAAACAGGCGGCCCGCGACAGATACGCAGTATTTT. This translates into CASRNRRPATDTQYF.

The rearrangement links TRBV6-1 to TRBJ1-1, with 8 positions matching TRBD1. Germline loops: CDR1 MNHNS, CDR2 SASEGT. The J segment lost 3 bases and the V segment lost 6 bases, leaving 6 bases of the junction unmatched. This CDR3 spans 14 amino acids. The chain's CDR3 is CASRQGVWDTEAFF. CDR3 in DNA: TGTGCCAGCAGACAGGGGGTATGGGACACTGAAGCTTTCTTT.

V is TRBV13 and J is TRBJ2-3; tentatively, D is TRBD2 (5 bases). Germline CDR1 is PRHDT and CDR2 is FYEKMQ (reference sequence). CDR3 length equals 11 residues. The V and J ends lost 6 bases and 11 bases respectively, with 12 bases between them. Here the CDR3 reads CASSNFSGQYF. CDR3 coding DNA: TGTGCCAGCAGTAACTTCAGCGGGCAGTATTTT. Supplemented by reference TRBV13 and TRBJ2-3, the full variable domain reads AAGVIQSPRHLIKEKRETATLKCYPIPRHDTVYWYQQGPGQDPQFLISFYEKMQSDKGSIPDRFSAQQFSDYHSELNMSSLELGDSALYFCASSNFSGQYFGPGTRLTVL.

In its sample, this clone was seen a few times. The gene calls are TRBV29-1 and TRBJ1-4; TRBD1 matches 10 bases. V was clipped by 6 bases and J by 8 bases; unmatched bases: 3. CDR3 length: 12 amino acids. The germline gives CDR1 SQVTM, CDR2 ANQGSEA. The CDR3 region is CSVRDRGEKLFF. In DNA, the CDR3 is TGCAGCGTCCGGGACAGGGGAGAAAAACTGTTTTTT. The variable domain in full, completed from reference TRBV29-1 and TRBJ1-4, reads SAVISQKPSRDICQRGTSLTIQCQVDSQVTMMFWYRQQPGQSLTLIATANQGSEATYESGFVIDKFPISRPNLTFSTLTVSNMSPEDSSIYLCSVRDRGEKLFFGSGTQLSVL.

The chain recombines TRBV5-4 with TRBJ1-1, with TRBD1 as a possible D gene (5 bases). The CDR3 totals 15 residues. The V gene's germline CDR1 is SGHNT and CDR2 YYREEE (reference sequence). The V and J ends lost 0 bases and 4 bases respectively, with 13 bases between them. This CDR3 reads CASSLGAGSPTEAFF. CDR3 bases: TGTGCCAGCAGCTTGGGGGCAGGGTCTCCCACTGAAGCTTTCTTT.

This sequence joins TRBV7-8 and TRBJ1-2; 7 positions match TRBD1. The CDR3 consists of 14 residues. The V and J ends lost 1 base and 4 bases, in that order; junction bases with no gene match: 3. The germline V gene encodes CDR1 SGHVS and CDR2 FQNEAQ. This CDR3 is CASSLGDSLYGYTF. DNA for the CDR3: TGTGCCAGCAGCTTAGGGGACAGTCTCTATGGCTACACCTTC.

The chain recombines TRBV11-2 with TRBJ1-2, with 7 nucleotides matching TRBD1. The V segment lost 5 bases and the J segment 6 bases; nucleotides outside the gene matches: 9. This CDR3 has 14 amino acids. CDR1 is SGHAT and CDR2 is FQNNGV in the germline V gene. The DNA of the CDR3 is TGTGCCAGCAGCCCGACTCGGACAGGCCATGGCTACACCTTC. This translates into CASSPTRTGHGYTF.

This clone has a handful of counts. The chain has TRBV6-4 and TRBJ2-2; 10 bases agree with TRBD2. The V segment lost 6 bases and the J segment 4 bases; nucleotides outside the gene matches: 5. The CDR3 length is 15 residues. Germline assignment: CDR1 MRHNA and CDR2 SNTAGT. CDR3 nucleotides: TGTGCCAGCAGCGCACTAGCGGGGAGCACCGGGGAGCTGTTTTTT. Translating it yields CASSALAGSTGELFF.

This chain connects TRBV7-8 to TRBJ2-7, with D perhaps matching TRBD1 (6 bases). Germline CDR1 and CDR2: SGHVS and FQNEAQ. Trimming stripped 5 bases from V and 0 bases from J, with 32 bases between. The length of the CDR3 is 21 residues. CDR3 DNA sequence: TGTGCCAGCAGCGCCCACCTAGCTGGGGGCCTTTCGAGGTCCTCCTCCTACGAGCAGTACTTC. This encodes CASSAHLAGGLSRSSSYEQYF.

CDR3 loop: CASRAGTVKYGYTF. Here the CDR3 DNA reads TGTGCCAGCAGAGCCGGGACAGTCAAATATGGCTACACCTTC. The chain employs TRBV6-5 and TRBJ1-2; TRBD1 agrees at 7 bases. In germline, CDR1 is MNHEY, CDR2 SVGAGI. Trimming removed 6 bases from V and 5 bases from J; junction bases left unmatched: 9. The CDR3 covers 14 residues.

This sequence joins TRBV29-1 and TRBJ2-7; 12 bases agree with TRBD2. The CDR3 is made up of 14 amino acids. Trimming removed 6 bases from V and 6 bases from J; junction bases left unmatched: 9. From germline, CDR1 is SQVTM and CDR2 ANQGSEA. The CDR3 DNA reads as TGCAGCGTCTACCGACTAGCGGGAGAGGGCGAGCAGTACTTC. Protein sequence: CSVYRLAGEGEQYF.

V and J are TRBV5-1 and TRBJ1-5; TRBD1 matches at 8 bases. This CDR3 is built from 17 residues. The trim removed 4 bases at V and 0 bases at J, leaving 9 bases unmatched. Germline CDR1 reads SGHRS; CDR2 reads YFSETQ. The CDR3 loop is CASSPGTGTNSNQPQHF. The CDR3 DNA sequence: TGCGCCAGCAGCCCCGGGACAGGAACAAATAGCAATCAGCCCCAGCATTTT.

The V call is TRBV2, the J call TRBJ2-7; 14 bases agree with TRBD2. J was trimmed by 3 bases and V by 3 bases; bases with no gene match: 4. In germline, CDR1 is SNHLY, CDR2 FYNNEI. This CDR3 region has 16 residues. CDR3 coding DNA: TGTGCCAGCAGTGATCCCGGGACTAGCGGGAGCTACGAGCAGTACTTC. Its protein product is CASSDPGTSGSYEQYF.

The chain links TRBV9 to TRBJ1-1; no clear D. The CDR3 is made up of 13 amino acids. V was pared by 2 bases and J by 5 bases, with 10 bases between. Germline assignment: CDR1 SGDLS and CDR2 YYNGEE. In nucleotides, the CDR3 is TGTGCCAGCAGCGTCGAGTCGGGGACTGAAGCTTTCTTT. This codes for CASSVESGTEAFF.

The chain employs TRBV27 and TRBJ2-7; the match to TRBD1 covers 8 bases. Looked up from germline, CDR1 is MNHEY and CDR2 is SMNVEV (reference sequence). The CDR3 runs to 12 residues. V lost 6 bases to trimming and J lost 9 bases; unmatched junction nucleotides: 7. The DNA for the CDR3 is TGTGCCAGCAGCACCGGACAGGGCGGGCAGTACTTC. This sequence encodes CASSTGQGGQYF.

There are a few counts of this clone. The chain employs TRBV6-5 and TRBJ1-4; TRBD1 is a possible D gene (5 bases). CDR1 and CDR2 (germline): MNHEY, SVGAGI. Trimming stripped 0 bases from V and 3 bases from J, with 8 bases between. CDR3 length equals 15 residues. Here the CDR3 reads CASSYSGGANEKLFF. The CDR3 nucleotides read TGTGCCAGCAGTTACTCGGGAGGGGCTAATGAAAAACTGTTTTTT.

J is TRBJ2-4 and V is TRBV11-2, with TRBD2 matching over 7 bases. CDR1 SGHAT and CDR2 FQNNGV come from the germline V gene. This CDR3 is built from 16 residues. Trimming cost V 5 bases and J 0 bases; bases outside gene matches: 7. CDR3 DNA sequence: TGTGCCAGCAGCGCATCCTCTAGCGGAGCCAAAAACATTCAGTACTTC. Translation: CASSASSSGAKNIQYF.

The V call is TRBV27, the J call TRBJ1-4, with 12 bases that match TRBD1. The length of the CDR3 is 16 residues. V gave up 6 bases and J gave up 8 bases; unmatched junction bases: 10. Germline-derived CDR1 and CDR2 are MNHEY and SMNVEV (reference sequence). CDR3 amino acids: CASRKNPGQGAEKLFF. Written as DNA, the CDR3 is TGTGCCAGCAGAAAAAACCCGGGACAGGGGGCAGAAAAACTGTTTTTT.

In DNA, the CDR3 is TGCGCCAGCAGCTTGGTACCGAGCACTGAAGCTTTCTTT. It translates to CASSLVPSTEAFF. J is TRBJ1-1 and V is TRBV5-1, with unresolved D. V was pared by 0 bases and J by 4 bases, with 7 bases between. Germline CDR1 SGHRS, CDR2 YFSETQ. The CDR3 sequence is 13 residues long. The whole variable domain, remainder taken from reference TRBV5-1 and TRBJ1-1, is KAGVTQTPRYLIKTRGQQVTLSCSPISGHRSVSWYQQTPGQGLQFLFEYFSETQRNKGNFPGRFSGRQFSNSRSEMNVSTLELGDSALYLCASSLVPSTEAFFGQGTRLTVV.